The source of this T cell receptor beta chain is a study of cytotoxic CD8 clonotypes in ibrutinib-treated CLL. Study details: Among responders, some 25 were partial and 2 complete; after median 68 months, approximately 15 stayed remitted and approximately 12 progressed. Findings and caveats of the study: Clonality (at baseline) was higher than in age-matched healthy donors and tracked circulating CD8+ T-cell counts. Clonality showed a rise at ibrutinib response that reversed toward baseline at progression.

TCR beta libraries used 2 to 2.5 micrograms of genomic DNA from cryopreserved PBMCs. The CDR3 contains 15 residues. The J segment lost 2 bases and the V segment lost 8 bases, leaving 7 bases of the junction unmatched. The germline gives CDR1 MDHEN, CDR2 SYDVKM. Clones were sequenced by immunoSEQ multiplex PCR, and TCRdb holds only the in-frame ones, with some missing. This sample carries some 310,000 clones, 70% to 80% of them seen once, and the ten largest clones take over 5%. As to this clone: Its antigen remains unidentified.

The TCR comes from a human donor with chronic lymphocytic leukemia. V gene TRBV28 combines with J gene TRBJ1-5; TRBD1 matches at 9 bases. The sample was PBMCs, taken before ibrutinib treatment. CDR3 DNA sequence: TGTGCCAGCCTTACAGGGGGCGCAGGCAATCAGCCCCAGCATTTT. Translated, it gives CASLTGGAGNQPQHF.